This T cell receptor beta chain appears in the sequencing data of a study of blood T cell repertoires in COVID-19. Clones were sequenced by immunoSEQ multiplex PCR, and TCRdb holds only the in-frame ones, with some missing. The sample contains roughly 52,000 clones, roughly 90% of which appear only once. The clonotype comes from a human donor in a cohort sampled during active COVID-19. Sequenced input: peripheral blood.

The CDR3 is CASGPGSGVGETQYF. The CDR3 DNA reads TGTGCCAGCGGACCGGGGTCCGGGGTCGGAGAGACCCAGTACTTC. V and J are TRBV9 and TRBJ2-5; TRBD2 might be the D (5 bases). This CDR3 has 15 amino acids. The V gene lost 7 bases and the J gene lost 4 bases, with 20 bases spanning the gap. In germline, CDR1 is SGDLS, CDR2 YYNGEE.